The 18 T cell receptor beta chains reported below all come from one sample, sequenced in a study of cytomegalovirus exposure and HLA in healthy donors. PCR involved 60 Vbeta and 13 Jbeta primers. The repertoire was sequenced with immunoSEQ multiplex PCR; TCRdb's copy has only in-frame clones and lacks some. The sample records about 140,000 clones, around 80% being singletons. Sequencing was performed on PBMCs. The receptor set was obtained from a man aged 30 to 39 in good health and CMV-seropositive.

The genes are TRBV6-4 and TRBJ1-4; no reliable D call. The CDR3 covers 14 residues. Germline V gives CDR1 MRHNA, CDR2 SNTAGT. V was pared by 6 bases and J by 8 bases, with 16 bases between. The CDR3 sequence is CASRARRAREKLFF. As DNA, the CDR3 is TGTGCCAGCAGGGCCCGGAGGGCAAGGGAAAAACTGTTTTTT.

This clone came up a few times. The chain is built from TRBV5-6 and TRBJ2-1; 10 bases line up with TRBD2. After removal of 0 bases from V and 7 bases from J, the junction contained 10 bases not matched to a gene. Per germline, CDR1 SGHDT and CDR2 YYEEEE. The CDR3 loop spans 17 amino acids. CDR3 region: CASSLGGLAGVGNEQFF. The CDR3 nucleotides are TGTGCCAGCAGCTTGGGGGGGCTAGCGGGAGTTGGAAATGAGCAGTTCTTC.

This clone was observed a handful of times. The chain employs TRBV28 and TRBJ1-2; D is perhaps TRBD1 (6 bases). Germline assignment: CDR1 MDHEN and CDR2 SYDVKM. Deletions cut 5 bases from V and 4 bases from J, with 14 bases between. The CDR3 is 14 amino acids. Here the CDR3 reads CASSPSQGGYGYTF. The CDR3 DNA sequence: TGTGCCAGCAGTCCATCACAGGGTGGCTATGGCTACACCTTC.

This chain connects TRBV7-9 to TRBJ2-3; D is ambiguous. CDR1 is SEHNR, CDR2 FQNEAQ, per germline (reference sequence). This CDR3 contains 11 residues. Deletions cut 8 bases from V and 5 bases from J, with 8 bases between. CDR3 coding DNA: TGTGCCAGCCATAACAAAGATACGCAGTATTTT. This sequence encodes CASHNKDTQYF.

This chain uses TRBV11-3 with TRBJ1-1; D ambiguous. Per the germline V gene, CDR1 is SGHNT and CDR2 is YENEEA. Trimming took off 1 base at V and 4 bases at J, with 7 bases between the two ends. The CDR3 is made up of 13 amino acids. In DNA, the CDR3 is TGTGCCAGCAGCTTAGCCCTAGGCACTGAAGCTTTCTTT. It translates to CASSLALGTEAFF. Full variable domain (remainder filled in from reference TRBV11-3 and TRBJ1-1): EAGVVQSPRYKIIEKKQPVAFWCNPISGHNTLYWYLQNLGQGPELLIRYENEEAVDDSQLPKDRFSAERLKGVDSTLKIQPAELGDSAVYLCASSLALGTEAFFGQGTRLTVV.

The V call is TRBV11-3, the J call TRBJ2-7; D is perhaps TRBD1 (6 bases). The V gene's germline CDR1 is SGHNT and CDR2 YENEEA. V was trimmed by 5 bases and J by 4 bases, leaving 18 bases between them. The CDR3 is 15 residues long. The CDR3 is CASSTSRDNEYEQYF. The DNA for the CDR3 is TGTGCCAGCAGCACTTCCCGGGACAATGAGTACGAGCAGTACTTC.

This chain connects TRBV28 to TRBJ2-4, with TRBD1 matching 7 bases. CDR1 MDHEN and CDR2 SYDVKM come from the germline V gene. CDR3 length: 15 residues. Unmatched junction bases numbered 7, after V lost 6 bases and J lost 2 bases. CDR3 in amino acids: CASSTQTGTKNIQYF. CDR3 nucleotides: TGTGCCAGCAGCACCCAGACAGGGACCAAAAACATTCAGTACTTC.

This chain joins TRBV28 and TRBJ1-2; 10 bases align to TRBD1. The CDR3 extends over 16 amino acids. CDR1 is MDHEN, CDR2 SYDVKM, per germline. The J segment lost 2 bases and the V segment lost 2 bases, leaving 5 bases of the junction unmatched. The DNA of the CDR3 is TGTGCCAGCAGTTTAGGGACAGGGGACGGGAACTATGGCTACACCTTC. This translates into CASSLGTGDGNYGYTF.

The V gene is TRBV28, the J gene TRBJ2-6, with 10 bases lining up with TRBD1. Germline V lookup: CDR1 MDHEN, CDR2 SYDVKM. The CDR3 extends over 15 amino acids. Unmatched junction bases numbered 3, after V lost 6 bases and J lost 4 bases. In DNA, the CDR3 is TGTGCCAGCAGGACAGGGGGCTCGGGGGCCAACGTCCTGACTTTC. Amino acids: CASRTGGSGANVLTF.

The chain joins TRBV19 to TRBJ1-2; 8 nucleotides agree with TRBD1. The V gene end was trimmed by 5 bases and the J gene end by 6 bases; junction bases not matched to a gene: 8. The germline V gene has CDR1 LNHDA and CDR2 SQIVND (reference sequence). This CDR3 spans 14 amino acids. The CDR3 bases are TGTGCCAGTAGTTCGAACAGGGGGAACCATGGCTACACCTTC. Translation gives CASSSNRGNHGYTF.

V gene TRBV6-1 combines with J gene TRBJ2-2; weak D call: TRBD1 (6 bases). The germline V gene encodes CDR1 MNHNS and CDR2 SASEGT. The CDR3 has 12 residues. V gave up 6 bases and J gave up 5 bases, with 7 bases separating them. The CDR3 DNA follows: TGTGCCAGCAGACAGGGTACCGGGGAGCTGTTTTTT. It translates to CASRQGTGELFF.

This chain uses TRBV5-1 with TRBJ1-4; 9 bases fit TRBD1. Germline V lookup: CDR1 SGHRS, CDR2 YFSETQ. The V segment lost 4 bases and the J segment 7 bases; nucleotides outside the gene matches: 8. This CDR3 is 15 amino acids long. The CDR3 coding sequence is TGCGCCAGCAGCCCTCGACCGGGACAGGGTGAAAAACTGTTTTTT. This sequence encodes CASSPRPGQGEKLFF.

In its sample, this clone was seen once. The rearrangement uses TRBV4-2 and TRBJ2-1; 7 bases map to TRBD2. The CDR3 length is 16 residues. CDR1 is LGHNA and CDR2 is YNFKEQ in the germline V gene. V lost 0 bases and J lost 7; bases outside the gene matches: 9. In DNA form, the CDR3 reads TGTGCCAGCAGCCAAGATCTGGCGGGAGTTGATAATGAGCAGTTCTTC. Translated: CASSQDLAGVDNEQFF.

This chain links TRBV7-4 with TRBJ2-5, with D maybe TRBD2 (5 bases). Germline V gene sequence: CDR1 SGHVT, CDR2 SQSDAQ. V was trimmed by 5 bases and J by 4 bases, leaving 20 bases between them. This CDR3 is 16 amino acids long. The CDR3 sequence is CASSIRRERVRETQYF. CDR3 coding DNA: TGTGCCAGCAGCATCCGCCGGGAACGAGTAAGAGAGACCCAGTACTTC.

The rearrangement links TRBV5-1 to TRBJ2-2; D is possibly TRBD1 (5 bases). This CDR3 contains 14 residues. Germline values: CDR1 SGHRS, CDR2 YFSETQ. The ends were cut back, 4 bases at V and 6 bases at J, with 13 bases in the middle. CDR3 in DNA: TGCGCCAGCAGCCCTATCCAGGGCGCCGGGGAGCTGTTTTTT. Amino acids: CASSPIQGAGELFF.

The chain recombines TRBV21-1 with TRBJ1-4; the listed D gene, TRBD1, was not tested against the DNA. TRBV21-1 is flagged as a pseudogene. The CDR3 is 14 amino acids. The CDR3 nucleotides read TGTGCCAGCAGCAAAGTAGGGGCGGATGAAAAACTGTTTTTT. Translated, it gives CASSKVGADEKLFF.

The rearrangement uses TRBV30 and TRBJ1-3, with 7 bases lining up with TRBD1. J lost 4 bases, V lost 2 bases, and 5 bases had no gene match. Germline CDR1 GTSNPN, CDR2 SVGIG (reference sequence). The length of the CDR3 is 14 residues. The CDR3 region has the DNA TGTGCCTGGAGTCGCGGGACAGCCGGAAACACCATATATTTT. Protein product: CAWSRGTAGNTIYF.

In this sample, this clone turned up a few times. This chain connects TRBV19 to TRBJ2-3, with 9 bases that match TRBD1. Germline CDR1 is LNHDA and CDR2 is SQIVND (reference sequence). Trimming took 7 bases from V and 2 from J; bases not matched to a gene: 7. CDR3 size: 15 residues. CDR3 region: CASTPGTGTTDTQYF. DNA for the CDR3: TGTGCCAGTACTCCCGGGACAGGGACCACAGATACGCAGTATTTT. The full variable domain, with the rest looked up from reference TRBV19 and TRBJ2-3, is DGGITQSPKYLFRKEGQNVTLSCEQNLNHDAMYWYRQDPGQGLRLIYYSQIVNDFQKGDIAEGYSVSREKKESFPLTVTSAQKNPTAFYLCASTPGTGTTDTQYFGPGTRLTVL.